Shown below are 15 T cell receptor beta chains from a single sample sequenced in a study of T cells in Graves' hyperthyroidism and ophthalmopathy. Amplification of TCR beta CDR3 regions used RNA as the template. Carried out on the TCR CDR3, a first-round RT-PCR used the HTBI primer set. MiXCR, run by TCRdb on the multiplex PCR reads, gives a single entry per CDR3 protein. The sample lists some 550,000 distinct CDR3 sequences, less than 25% seen once, with about 26% in the top ten. The sequenced material came from blood. All receptors derive from a man between 18 and 35 years old with Graves' hyperthyroidism.

This clonotype was seen ten or more times. The genes are TRBV20-1 and TRBJ1-1; no firm D call. The CDR3 contains 12 residues. The V end lost 3 bases, the J end lost 0 bases, and 5 bases lay between the germline ends. The germline V gene encodes CDR1 DFQATT and CDR2 SNEGSKA (reference sequence). In DNA form, the CDR3 reads TGCAGTGCTAGTGATATGAACACTGAAGCTTTCTTT. This translates into CSASDMNTEAFF.

This clonotype was seen many times. The V and J genes are TRBV6-1 and TRBJ1-2; TRBD1 agrees at 8 bases. Germline CDR1 reads MNHNS; CDR2 reads SASEGT. Germline trimming cut 5 bases from V and 7 bases from J; bases unmatched to any gene: 18. The CDR3 has 17 amino acids. CDR3 bases: TGTGCCAGCAGTAACGCTGACAGGGGAGATTGGGTGGCTGGCTACACCTTC. Protein product: CASSNADRGDWVAGYTF.

This clonotype came up once. This may arise from a read error, as a much more abundant clone is one base away. The rearrangement uses TRBV7-9 and TRBJ1-1; 7 bases agree with TRBD1. The CDR3 spans 15 residues. Germline V gene sequence: CDR1 SEHNR, CDR2 FQNEAQ (reference sequence). Germline trimming cut 5 bases from V and 7 bases from J; bases unmatched to any gene: 13. As DNA, the CDR3 is TGTGCCAGCAGCCATCGACAGGGTTCCTCGCATGAAGCTTTCTTT. The encoded protein is CASSHRQGSSHEAFF.

Remarks on this clonotype: This may be a read error, as it is one base from a much larger clone. The rearrangement links TRBV20-1 to TRBJ2-5, with TRBD2 identical over 12 bases. With 4 bases clipped from V and 0 bases from J, the junction kept 3 bases outside the gene matches. CDR3 length: 15 residues. From germline, CDR1 is DFQATT and CDR2 SNEGSKA (reference sequence). As DNA, the CDR3 is TGCAGTGCTACCTGGACTAGCGGGGACCAAGAGACCCAGTACTTC. Protein product: CSATWTSGDQETQYF.

This clonotype was observed once. A read error may explain this, as a much larger clone is one base away. The chain carries TRBV10-2 and TRBJ1-2; the D is unclear. Germline V gene lookup returns CDR1 WSHSY and CDR2 SAAADI. V was cut by 0 bases and J by 4 bases, with 9 bases left in between. The CDR3 extends over 14 amino acids. The CDR3 DNA reads as TGCGCCAGCAGTGAGTCGAGTCGGGCCTATGGCTACACCTTC. Amino acid sequence: CASSESSRAYGYTF.

At least ten counts were recorded for this clonotype. This sequence joins TRBV6-1 and TRBJ2-2; 12 nucleotides align to TRBD2. V lost 6 bases and J lost 3; bases outside the gene matches: 2. The CDR3 has 15 residues. From germline, CDR1 is MNHNS and CDR2 SASEGT. The CDR3 loop is CASSWTSGDTGELFF. In DNA form, the CDR3 reads TGTGCCAGCAGCTGGACTAGCGGGGACACCGGGGAGCTGTTTTTT.

This clonotype was seen at least ten times. The rearrangement uses TRBV2 and TRBJ2-2, with D unresolved. CDR1 is SNHLY, CDR2 FYNNEI, per germline. Trimming pared 7 bases from V and 1 base from J, leaving 10 bases between. There are 14 residues in the CDR3. In DNA form, the CDR3 reads TGTGCCAGCATCAGGAAACAGAACACCGGGGAGCTGTTTTTT. It yields the protein CASIRKQNTGELFF. The full variable domain, its missing parts supplied by reference TRBV2 and TRBJ2-2, is EPEVTQTPSHQVTQMGQEVILRCVPISNHLYFYWYRQILGQKVEFLVSFYNNEISEKSEIFDDQFSVERPDGSNFTLKIRSTKLEDSAMYFCASIRKQNTGELFFGEGSRLTVL.

At least ten counts were recorded for this clonotype. The chain recombines TRBV11-2 with TRBJ1-1; TRBD1 matches at 12 bases. Germline trimming cut 1 base from V and 4 bases from J; bases unmatched to any gene: 10. Germline V gene lookup returns CDR1 SGHAT and CDR2 FQNNGV. This CDR3 region has 18 residues. CDR3 DNA sequence: TGTGCCAGCAGCTTAGGCCCGGGACAGGGGGCTGTCGGCACTGAAGCTTTCTTT. Amino acids: CASSLGPGQGAVGTEAFF.

The rearrangement uses TRBV13 and TRBJ2-2; D remains ambiguous. The CDR3 has 15 amino acids. V lost 3 bases to trimming and J lost 3 bases, with 11 bases between them. From germline, CDR1 is PRHDT and CDR2 FYEKMQ (reference sequence). The CDR3 loop reads CASSFGDRHTGELFF. CDR3 nucleotides: TGTGCCAGCAGCTTTGGCGACCGGCACACCGGGGAGCTGTTTTTT.

This clonotype has a count of ten or more. The rearrangement joins TRBV2 to TRBJ1-1; TRBD1 agrees at 11 bases. V gave up 6 bases and J gave up 4 bases; unmatched junction bases: 10. CDR3 length equals 16 residues. Looked up from germline, CDR1 is SNHLY and CDR2 is FYNNEI. This CDR3 is CASSRGGQGVRTEAFF. The CDR3 nucleotides read TGTGCCAGCAGCCGAGGGGGACAGGGGGTTCGCACTGAAGCTTTCTTT.

The CDR3 here is CASSPFEETQYF. As DNA, the CDR3 is TGTGCCAGCAGCCCATTTGAGGAGACCCAGTACTTC. The chain combines TRBV9 with TRBJ2-5; D gene uncertain. Trimming took 4 bases from V and 5 from J, leaving 9 bases between them. This CDR3 has 12 amino acids. Germline V gene data show CDR1 as SGDLS and CDR2 as YYNGEE.

This clonotype was seen ten or more times. The V call is TRBV15, the J call TRBJ1-2; 7 nucleotides align to TRBD1. This CDR3 spans 14 amino acids. V gave up 3 bases and J gave up 4 bases; unmatched junction bases: 5. From germline, CDR1 is LNHNV and CDR2 YYDKDF (reference sequence). Written as DNA, the CDR3 is TGTGCCACCAGCAGTCAGGGGGATGGCTATGGCTACACCTTC. This codes for CATSSQGDGYGYTF.

This clonotype has at least ten counts. The chain employs TRBV28 and TRBJ1-3, with D maybe TRBD1 (6 bases). V was clipped by 5 bases and J by 4 bases, with 15 bases between them. This CDR3 comprises 15 residues. Germline CDR1 and CDR2: MDHEN and SYDVKM. CDR3: CASSPPTGYGNTIYF. The CDR3 region has the DNA TGTGCCAGCAGTCCCCCCACAGGGTACGGAAACACCATATATTTT.

In regard to this clonotype: A single base separates this from a much larger clone, so it may be a read error. V is TRBV6-2 or TRBV6-3 and J is TRBJ2-7; D gene ambiguous. The CDR3 is 11 residues long. Per the germline V gene, CDR1 is MNHEY and CDR2 is SVGEGT. This CDR3 reads CASSYGTERYF. As DNA, the CDR3 is TGTGCCAGCAGTTACGGCACCGAGCGGTACTTC.

The V call is TRBV6-5, the J call TRBJ2-7, with TRBD2 matching 10 bases. The germline gives CDR1 MNHEY, CDR2 SVGAGI. V shed 4 bases and J 4 bases; nucleotides not matched to a gene: 7. This CDR3 has 15 amino acids. Here the CDR3 reads CASSLPGLAPYEQYF. As DNA, the CDR3 is TGTGCCAGCAGTTTACCGGGACTAGCGCCTTACGAGCAGTACTTC.